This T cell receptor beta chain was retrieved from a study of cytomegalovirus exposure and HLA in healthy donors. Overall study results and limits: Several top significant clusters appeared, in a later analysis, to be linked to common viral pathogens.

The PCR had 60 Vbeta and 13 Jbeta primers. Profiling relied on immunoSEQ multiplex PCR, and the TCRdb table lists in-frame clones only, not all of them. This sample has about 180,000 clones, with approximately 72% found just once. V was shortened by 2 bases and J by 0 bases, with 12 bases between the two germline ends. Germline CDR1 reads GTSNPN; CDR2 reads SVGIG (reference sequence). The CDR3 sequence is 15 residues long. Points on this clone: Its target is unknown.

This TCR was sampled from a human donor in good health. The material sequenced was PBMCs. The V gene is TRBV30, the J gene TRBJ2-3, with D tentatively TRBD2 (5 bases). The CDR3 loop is CAWSKGATSTDTQYF. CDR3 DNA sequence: TGTGCCTGGAGTAAGGGAGCAACTAGCACAGATACGCAGTATTTT.